The 5 T cell receptor beta chains below come from one sample, sequenced in a study of blood T cells in healthy people across ages (dated by TCRdb to the mid-2010s). The library relied on 5' RACE. TCRdb names Illumina HiSeq 2500 as the instrument used. A second roughly 6 to 11 cycle PCR used a sample-barcoded 5' primer and a J-beta primer mix. The public reads were quality trimmed at Q25 with fastp and then assembled into clones with MiXCR by TCRdb, keeping productive beta chains. Rows matching on CDR3 protein sequence are summarized as one entry with the most common DNA and genes. The sample table contains 800,000 to 950,000 distinct CDR3 sequences; only one count was recorded for under 40% of them. The top ten hold 13% of the sample. Sequenced sample: blood. The source of these receptors is a man aged 18-30 years in good health.

The chain couples TRBV7-2 to TRBJ2-2, with TRBD2 identical over 8 bases. CDR1 SGHTA and CDR2 FQGNSA come from the germline V gene. Losses at the gene ends were 5 bases for V and 1 base for J; bases not matched to a gene: 6. The CDR3 is 16 amino acids. The CDR3 DNA follows: TGTGCCAGCAGCCGCCGGGGGGGGATGAACACCGGGGAGCTGTTTTTT. It is translated as CASSRRGGMNTGELFF.

The chain combines TRBV20-1 with TRBJ2-5; 11 bases are a match to TRBD2. The trim removed 6 bases at V and 0 bases at J, leaving 9 bases unmatched. The germline V gene encodes CDR1 DFQATT and CDR2 SNEGSKA (reference sequence). This CDR3 is built from 16 residues. CDR3 DNA: TGCAGTGCAAGACTAGCGGGGAGCCGGTACCAAGAGACCCAGTACTTC. This translates into CSARLAGSRYQETQYF.

This clonotype was found many times. This rearrangement joins TRBV3-1 to TRBJ1-2; D perhaps matches TRBD1 (5 bases). V gave up 1 base and J gave up 4 bases, with 16 bases separating them. CDR3 length equals 16 residues. Germline loops: CDR1 LGHDT, CDR2 YNNKEL (reference sequence). CDR3: CASSQVSGAPTYGYTF. In nucleotides, the CDR3 is TGTGCCAGCAGCCAAGTGTCCGGGGCACCGACCTATGGCTACACCTTC.

The CDR3 is CSAEPGQETQYF. The DNA for the CDR3 is TGCAGTGCCGAGCCGGGGCAAGAGACCCAGTACTTC. This rearrangement joins TRBV20-1 to TRBJ2-4, with D perhaps TRBD2 (5 bases). The J call may be mistaken, given a closer DNA end match to TRBJ2-5. The CDR3 is made up of 12 amino acids. CDR1 DFQATT and CDR2 SNEGSKA come from the germline V gene (reference sequence).

This clonotype came up a few times. J is TRBJ1-5 and V is TRBV5-8, with a weak D call TRBD1 (5 bases). The CDR3 is made up of 16 amino acids. The ends were cut back, 4 bases at V and 3 bases at J, with 17 bases in the middle. Germline lookup yields CDR1 SGHTS and CDR2 YDEGEE. The CDR3 DNA reads TGTGCCAGCAGCGTGGGACTCGGAGCCATCAATCAGCCCCAGCATTTT. This sequence encodes CASSVGLGAINQPQHF.